Listed below are T cell receptor beta chains from one sample, sequenced in a study of blood T cell repertoires in COVID-19. Repertoires were generated with immunoSEQ multiplex PCR, while TCRdb's copy carries only in-frame clones and drops some. The repertoire includes roughly 400,000 clones, just under 90% of them detected once, and 1.7% sits in the top ten. The sample consisted of PBMCs or T cells enriched from blood (not recorded which). The receptors derive from a woman younger than 45 who had recovered from COVID-19. Each CDR3 is given with its conserved first and last residue. The order of the fields is CDR3 protein, CDR3 DNA, D gene, J gene, clone size, V gene. The D gene is left open where the match is weak. Some rows have no size entry. The others give once, few or many, or a class for an expanded clone.

cdr3_aa: CASSHDLLQGAGANVLTF; cdr3_nt: TGCGCCAGCAGCCATGATTTGTTACAGGGGGCTGGGGCCAACGTCCTGACTTTC; d_call: TRBD1; j_call: TRBJ2-6; clone_size: NA; v_call: TRBV4-3
cdr3_aa: CASSQGDRGTEAFF; cdr3_nt: TGTGCCAGCAGCCAAGGGGACAGGGGAACTGAAGCTTTCTTT; d_call: TRBD1; j_call: TRBJ1-1; clone_size: NA; v_call: TRBV3-1/TRBV3-2
cdr3_aa: CATSYDRGNTEAFF; cdr3_nt: TGTGCCACCAGTTACGACAGGGGGAACACTGAAGCTTTCTTT; d_call: TRBD1; j_call: TRBJ1-1; clone_size: NA; v_call: TRBV15
cdr3_aa: CSASPIYGYTF; cdr3_nt: TGCAGTGCTAGCCCTATCTATGGCTACACCTTC; d_call: NA; j_call: TRBJ1-2; clone_size: once; v_call: TRBV20-1
cdr3_aa: CSASGYWSGLEQFF; cdr3_nt: TGCAGTGCTAGTGGTTATTGGTCGGGTCTTGAGCAGTTCTTC; d_call: NA; j_call: TRBJ2-1; clone_size: NA; v_call: TRBV20-1
cdr3_aa: CASSPGQGKDTQYF; cdr3_nt: TGCGCCAGCAGCCCTGGACAGGGAAAAGATACGCAGTATTTT; d_call: TRBD1; j_call: TRBJ2-3; clone_size: NA; v_call: TRBV5-1
cdr3_aa: CASSLATAYEQYF; cdr3_nt: TGCGCCAGCAGCTTGGCCACAGCATACGAGCAGTACTTC; d_call: NA; j_call: TRBJ2-7; clone_size: NA; v_call: TRBV5-1
cdr3_aa: CASSLAASDYEQYF; cdr3_nt: TGCGCCAGCAGCTTGGCGGCTAGCGACTACGAGCAGTACTTC; d_call: NA; j_call: TRBJ2-7; clone_size: many; v_call: TRBV5-1
cdr3_aa: CASSLSTGRSYEQYF; cdr3_nt: TGTGCCAGTAGTCTTTCGACAGGCCGCTCCTACGAGCAGTACTTC; d_call: NA; j_call: TRBJ2-7; clone_size: NA; v_call: TRBV19
cdr3_aa: CASSVAGTSDNEQFF; cdr3_nt: TGTGCCAGCAGCGTAGCCGGGACTAGCGACAATGAGCAGTTCTTC; d_call: TRBD2; j_call: TRBJ2-1; clone_size: NA; v_call: TRBV9
cdr3_aa: CASSLPSQPQHF; cdr3_nt: TGTGCCAGCAGTTTACCCTCCCAGCCCCAGCATTTT; d_call: NA; j_call: TRBJ1-5; clone_size: NA; v_call: TRBV28
cdr3_aa: CASKGQYGTGVYEQYF; cdr3_nt: TGTGCCAGTAAAGGCCAATACGGGACAGGGGTCTACGAGCAGTACTTC; d_call: TRBD1; j_call: TRBJ2-7; clone_size: NA; v_call: TRBV19
cdr3_aa: CAISPSQGGINEKLFF; cdr3_nt: TGTGCCATCAGCCCCTCTCAGGGGGGAATTAATGAAAAACTGTTTTTT; d_call: TRBD1; j_call: TRBJ1-4; clone_size: few; v_call: TRBV10-3
cdr3_aa: CASSARDSPNYGYTF; cdr3_nt: TGTGCCAGCAGCGCTCGGGACAGTCCAAACTATGGCTACACCTTC; d_call: TRBD1; j_call: TRBJ1-2; clone_size: NA; v_call: TRBV9
cdr3_aa: CASSFYRQFPTLLSGYTF; cdr3_nt: TGTGCCAGCAGCTTCTACCGACAGTTCCCCACCCTTTTGTCCGGCTACACCTTC; d_call: NA; j_call: TRBJ1-2; clone_size: once; v_call: TRBV5-6
cdr3_aa: CASSLEASGSYEQYF; cdr3_nt: TGTGCCAGCAGCTTAGAGGCTAGCGGATCCTACGAGCAGTACTTC; d_call: TRBD2; j_call: TRBJ2-7; clone_size: NA; v_call: TRBV7-6
cdr3_aa: CASSGGPGETQYF; cdr3_nt: TGTGCCAGCAGTGGCGGTCCAGGGGAGACCCAGTACTTC; d_call: NA; j_call: TRBJ2-5; clone_size: once; v_call: TRBV7-9
cdr3_aa: CASSRTADSDTQYF; cdr3_nt: TGTGCCAGCAGCCGTACCGCCGACTCAGATACGCAGTATTTT; d_call: NA; j_call: TRBJ2-3; clone_size: NA; v_call: TRBV9
cdr3_aa: CASSPLGQGFHEQYF; cdr3_nt: TGTGCCAGCAGTCCACTGGGACAGGGGTTCCACGAGCAGTACTTC; d_call: TRBD1; j_call: TRBJ2-7; clone_size: NA; v_call: TRBV6-5
cdr3_aa: CASSAYSGTGAGANVLTF; cdr3_nt: TGTGCCAGTAGTGCCTACTCCGGGACAGGGGCAGGGGCCAACGTCCTGACTTTC; d_call: TRBD1; j_call: TRBJ2-6; clone_size: NA; v_call: TRBV19
cdr3_aa: CASSLSTNQPQHF; cdr3_nt: TGTGCCAGCAGTTTATCCACAAATCAGCCCCAGCATTTT; d_call: NA; j_call: TRBJ1-5; clone_size: NA; v_call: TRBV28
cdr3_aa: CASSLRTSRNTGELFF; cdr3_nt: TGCGCCAGCAGCTTAAGGACTAGCCGTAACACCGGGGAGCTGTTTTTT; d_call: TRBD2; j_call: TRBJ2-2; clone_size: NA; v_call: TRBV5-1
cdr3_aa: CASSPQGSTEAFF; cdr3_nt: TGTGCCAGCAGCCCACAGGGGAGCACTGAAGCTTTCTTT; d_call: TRBD1; j_call: TRBJ1-1; clone_size: few; v_call: TRBV7-9
cdr3_aa: CAWKGHLSSYEQYF; cdr3_nt: TGTGCCTGGAAGGGACACCTGAGCTCCTACGAGCAGTACTTC; d_call: NA; j_call: TRBJ2-7; clone_size: NA; v_call: TRBV30
cdr3_aa: CASSLYRNANTGELFF; cdr3_nt: TGTGCCAGCAGCTTATACAGGAACGCGAACACCGGGGAGCTGTTTTTT; d_call: NA; j_call: TRBJ2-2; clone_size: NA; v_call: TRBV7-2
cdr3_aa: CASSQRGGPYEQYF; cdr3_nt: TGTGCCAGCAGCCAAAGGGGGGGCCCCTACGAGCAGTACTTC; d_call: NA; j_call: TRBJ2-7; clone_size: NA; v_call: TRBV7-8
cdr3_aa: CASSFRGQGSFMNTEAFF; cdr3_nt: TGTGCCAGCAGTTTCCGGGGACAGGGATCGTTCATGAACACTGAAGCTTTCTTT; d_call: TRBD1; j_call: TRBJ1-1; clone_size: few; v_call: TRBV27
cdr3_aa: CASSQEAGQPLHF; cdr3_nt: TGCGCCAGCAGCCAAGAGGCAGGACAGCCCCTCCACTTT; d_call: NA; j_call: TRBJ1-6; clone_size: NA; v_call: TRBV4-3
cdr3_aa: CASSERDRRGNTIYF; cdr3_nt: TGTGCCAGCAGCGAACGGGACAGACGTGGAAACACCATATATTTT; d_call: TRBD1; j_call: TRBJ1-3; clone_size: NA; v_call: TRBV7-2
cdr3_aa: CASSPGTVGNTIYF; cdr3_nt: TGCGCCAGCAGCCCCGGGACAGTTGGAAACACCATATATTTT; d_call: TRBD1; j_call: TRBJ1-3; clone_size: NA; v_call: TRBV5-1
cdr3_aa: CATSLPGGSSTDTQYF; cdr3_nt: TGTGCCACCAGTCTGCCGGGAGGGAGCAGCACAGATACGCAGTATTTT; d_call: TRBD2; j_call: TRBJ2-3; clone_size: NA; v_call: TRBV24-1
cdr3_aa: CASSLGRYTGELFF; cdr3_nt: TGTGCCAGCAGCTTAGGGAGATACACCGGGGAGCTGTTTTTT; d_call: NA; j_call: TRBJ2-2; clone_size: NA; v_call: TRBV7-2
cdr3_aa: CATSDTAGTSGRARDTQYF; cdr3_nt: TGTGCCACCAGTGACACGGCCGGGACTAGCGGGAGGGCCAGAGATACGCAGTATTTT; d_call: TRBD2; j_call: TRBJ2-3; clone_size: NA; v_call: TRBV24-1
cdr3_aa: CASSQNTNRNTGELFF; cdr3_nt: TGCGCCAGCAGCCAAAATACGAACAGGAACACCGGGGAGCTGTTTTTT; d_call: NA; j_call: TRBJ2-2; clone_size: NA; v_call: TRBV4-1
cdr3_aa: CASEQGVNKGNTEAFF; cdr3_nt: TGTGCCAGCGAACAGGGTGTTAATAAGGGGAACACTGAAGCTTTCTTT; d_call: NA; j_call: TRBJ1-1; clone_size: NA; v_call: TRBV2
cdr3_aa: CASSEYFVGSGIWEQYF; cdr3_nt: TGTGCCAGCAGTGAATATTTTGTGGGGAGCGGGATTTGGGAGCAGTACTTC; d_call: TRBD2; j_call: TRBJ2-7; clone_size: NA; v_call: TRBV25-1
cdr3_aa: CASSGGWYNEQFF; cdr3_nt: TGTGCCAGCTCCGGGGGTTGGTACAATGAGCAGTTCTTC; d_call: NA; j_call: TRBJ2-1; clone_size: NA; v_call: TRBV12-3/TRBV12-4
cdr3_aa: CAWSGQGRRSPLHF; cdr3_nt: TGTGCCTGGAGCGGGCAGGGGCGTCGATCACCCCTCCACTTT; d_call: NA; j_call: TRBJ1-6; clone_size: NA; v_call: TRBV30
cdr3_aa: CASSSFGTGFPQLFF; cdr3_nt: TGTGCCAGTAGTAGTTTCGGGACAGGGTTCCCTCAACTGTTTTTT; d_call: TRBD1; j_call: TRBJ1-4; clone_size: NA; v_call: TRBV19
cdr3_aa: CASSYGTGDQPQHF; cdr3_nt: TGTGCCAGCAGTTACGGGACAGGGGATCAGCCCCAGCATTTT; d_call: TRBD1; j_call: TRBJ1-5; clone_size: NA; v_call: TRBV6-5
cdr3_aa: CASSQDPTYQPQHF; cdr3_nt: TGCGCCAGCAGCCAAGATCCTACTTATCAGCCCCAGCATTTT; d_call: NA; j_call: TRBJ1-5; clone_size: NA; v_call: TRBV4-1
cdr3_aa: CASSATRGLDGYTF; cdr3_nt: TGTGCCAGCAGCGCCACAAGGGGGCTGGATGGCTACACCTTC; d_call: TRBD1; j_call: TRBJ1-2; clone_size: NA; v_call: TRBV7-2
cdr3_aa: CASSIDRGGYQPQHF; cdr3_nt: TGTGCCAGTAGTATTGACAGGGGCGGATATCAGCCCCAGCATTTT; d_call: TRBD1; j_call: TRBJ1-5; clone_size: NA; v_call: TRBV19
cdr3_aa: CASSPGQGLGELFF; cdr3_nt: TGTGCCAGCTCACCGGGACAGGGTCTCGGGGAGCTGTTTTTT; d_call: TRBD1; j_call: TRBJ2-2; clone_size: NA; v_call: TRBV18
cdr3_aa: CASSLEGIYTEAFF; cdr3_nt: TGTGCCAGCAGCTTAGAGGGGATTTACACTGAAGCTTTCTTT; d_call: NA; j_call: TRBJ1-1; clone_size: NA; v_call: TRBV7-2
cdr3_aa: CASSLVGASGYTF; cdr3_nt: TGTGCCAGCAGTTTAGTGGGGGCAAGTGGCTACACCTTC; d_call: NA; j_call: TRBJ1-2; clone_size: NA; v_call: TRBV12-3/TRBV12-4
cdr3_aa: CASSLDSGSYNEQFF; cdr3_nt: TGTGCCAGCAGCTTAGATAGCGGCTCCTACAATGAGCAGTTCTTC; d_call: NA; j_call: TRBJ2-1; clone_size: NA; v_call: TRBV7-9
cdr3_aa: CASSPIGGRFDYGYTF; cdr3_nt: TGTGCCAGCTCACCAATCGGGGGGCGCTTTGACTATGGCTACACCTTC; d_call: NA; j_call: TRBJ1-2; clone_size: NA; v_call: TRBV18
cdr3_aa: CASSLASGGAQETQYF; cdr3_nt: TGTGCCAGCAGCTTGGCTAGCGGGGGAGCACAAGAGACCCAGTACTTC; d_call: TRBD2; j_call: TRBJ2-5; clone_size: NA; v_call: TRBV5-4
cdr3_aa: CASSPTTSDRAANTGELFF; cdr3_nt: TGTGCCAGCTCACCTACGACTTCCGACAGAGCCGCGAACACCGGGGAGCTGTTTTTT; d_call: NA; j_call: TRBJ2-2; clone_size: NA; v_call: TRBV18
cdr3_aa: CASSFLSGPSYEQYF; cdr3_nt: TGTGCCAGCAGTTTTCTTAGCGGGCCCTCCTACGAGCAGTACTTC; d_call: TRBD2; j_call: TRBJ2-7; clone_size: NA; v_call: TRBV2
cdr3_aa: CASSTDRGLYNEQFF; cdr3_nt: TGTGCCAGCAGTACGGACAGGGGCCTATACAATGAGCAGTTCTTC; d_call: TRBD1; j_call: TRBJ2-1; clone_size: NA; v_call: TRBV27
cdr3_aa: CASSLVGASRYNEQFF; cdr3_nt: TGCGCCAGCAGCTTGGTGGGCGCGAGCAGATACAATGAGCAGTTCTTC; d_call: NA; j_call: TRBJ2-1; clone_size: NA; v_call: TRBV5-1
cdr3_aa: CASSPQILGYGYTF; cdr3_nt: TGTGCCAGCAGTCCTCAAATCCTCGGCTATGGCTACACCTTC; d_call: NA; j_call: TRBJ1-2; clone_size: few; v_call: TRBV28
cdr3_aa: CASKQGMGGYTF; cdr3_nt: TGTGCCAGTAAGCAGGGGATGGGAGGCTACACCTTC; d_call: NA; j_call: TRBJ1-2; clone_size: few; v_call: TRBV19